The TCR beta chain described here comes from a study of blood T cells in healthy people across ages. Study conclusions and caveats: While age rose, TCR beta diversity per million T cells dropped in a roughly linear way.

Details on this clonotype: Its target is unknown.

The CDR3 is made up of 15 amino acids. Germline V lookup: CDR1 DFQATT, CDR2 SNEGSKA (reference sequence). Trimming removed 1 base from V and 4 bases from J, with 15 bases in between. Together with a sample-barcoded 5' primer, a J-beta primer mix was included in a second PCR lasting about 7 to 11 cycles. TCRdb re-analysed the 5' RACE reads in MiXCR, keeping a single row per CDR3 protein. The data contain about 760,000 distinct CDR3 sequences, approximately 25% of them seen just once; the ten biggest clones take up 8% to 10%. The sample was also reused in another study, on T cells of mothers and their children.

The TCR was taken from a boy aged 10-17 years in good health. V gene TRBV20-1 combines with J gene TRBJ2-3; tentatively, D is TRBD2 (5 bases). Input material: blood. The CDR3 here is CSARAGVGVADTQYF. The CDR3, as DNA: TGCAGTGCTAGAGCCGGGGTAGGCGTTGCAGATACGCAGTATTTT.